This T cell receptor beta chain emerged from a study of blood T cell repertoires in COVID-19. Study information: Italy, Spain and the United States were the sources of the convalescent and acute COVID-19 samples. PBMCs, B-cell-depleted T cells, or T cells were the source of the cDNA or gDNA that made up the material.

Source study methods: For nucleated cells, counts were estimated from reference gene primer amplification. Here immunoSEQ multiplex PCR was the method, and the copy in TCRdb shows in-frame clones only, minus some. The V and J calls and clone size come from that table; D and trimming were worked out from the DNA. This sample has about 59,000 clones, with approximately 80% found just once. This clone was recorded once. This CDR3 region has 15 residues. The V end was cut by 1 base, the J end by 4 bases, with 10 bases between. Germline CDR1 reads SNHLY; CDR2 reads FYNNEI. The clonotype originates from a woman older than 75 with acute or convalescent COVID-19. The chain couples TRBV2 to TRBJ2-2; a weak D match, TRBD1 (5 bases). Sequencing used peripheral blood. The CDR3 DNA is TGTGCCAGCAGTGAAGTGGTAGGGGCCACCGGGGAGCTGTTTTTT. It specifies CASSEVVGATGELFF.